Presented here are 22 T cell receptor beta chains from one specimen sequenced in a study of blood T cell repertoires in COVID-19 (dated by TCRdb to 2020 to 2022). The method behind the library was the immunoSEQ multiplex PCR assay. As stored in TCRdb, this immuneACCESS dataset retains in-frame rearrangements with V and J assigned. A fraction of the clones does not appear; measured against another copy, unresolved V genes explain less than half of the discrepancy, and the remainder lacks a known reason. The sample data list 30,000 to 35,000 clones, and approximately 84% of these were observed just once. Jointly, the top ten make up about 3.2% of the sample. The sample was peripheral blood. Source of these receptors: a man aged 70 or older with COVID-19, enrolled during active disease.

The chain carries TRBV7-3 and TRBJ2-1, with D possibly matching TRBD2 (5 bases). The CDR3 contains 12 residues. Germline CDR1 SGHTA, CDR2 FQGTGA. Trimming pared 6 bases from V and 12 bases from J, leaving 15 bases between. For the CDR3, the DNA is TGTGCCAGCAGTCGGAACCGGGAAAGGCAGTTCTTC. Its protein is CASSRNRERQFF.

The chain couples TRBV2 to TRBJ1-5; a possible D gene is TRBD1 (5 bases). Deletions cut 5 bases from V and 7 bases from J, with 15 bases between. Germline values: CDR1 SNHLY, CDR2 FYNNEI. The CDR3 contains 14 residues. This chain's CDR3 is CASSQVGVEQPQHF. The CDR3, as DNA: TGTGCCAGCAGTCAGGTAGGGGTGGAACAGCCCCAGCATTTT. The variable domain in full, completed from reference TRBV2 and TRBJ1-5, reads EPEVTQTPSHQVTQMGQEVILRCVPISNHLYFYWYRQILGQKVEFLVSFYNNEISEKSEIFDDQFSVERPDGSNFTLKIRSTKLEDSAMYFCASSQVGVEQPQHFGDGTRLSIL.

A single count supports this clone. This chain links TRBV19 with TRBJ2-1; possible D gene TRBD2, 5 bases. The germline V gene has CDR1 LNHDA and CDR2 SQIVND (reference sequence). The CDR3 loop spans 13 amino acids. V gave up 9 bases and J gave up 3 bases, with 12 bases separating them. The CDR3 DNA reads TGTGCCAGCTGGCTAGCAAACTACAATGAGCAGTTCTTC. Translation gives CASWLANYNEQFF.

V gene TRBV29-1 combines with J gene TRBJ1-2; a weak D match, TRBD1 (5 bases). Germline V gene lookup returns CDR1 SQVTM and CDR2 ANQGSEA. The CDR3 totals 12 residues. V lost 7 bases and J 6 bases, leaving 15 bases between the germline ends. The CDR3 region is CSASWGENGYTF. For the CDR3, the DNA is TGCAGCGCCTCTTGGGGGGAAAATGGCTACACCTTC.

V is TRBV5-1 and J is TRBJ2-2; D not resolved. The CDR3 totals 16 residues. Trimming pared 2 bases from V and 6 bases from J, leaving 17 bases between. Germline CDR1 and CDR2: SGHRS and YFSETQ. The chain's CDR3 is CASSFLAEWVAGELFF. The DNA for the CDR3 is TGCGCCAGCAGCTTCCTGGCGGAGTGGGTCGCCGGGGAGCTGTTTTTT. Supplemented by reference TRBV5-1 and TRBJ2-2, the full variable domain reads KAGVTQTPRYLIKTRGQQVTLSCSPISGHRSVSWYQQTPGQGLQFLFEYFSETQRNKGNFPGRFSGRQFSNSRSEMNVSTLELGDSALYLCASSFLAEWVAGELFFGEGSRLTVL.

This clone was counted a single time. The chain links TRBV5-8 to TRBJ1-4; D is undetermined. The germline gives CDR1 SGHTS, CDR2 YDEGEE. The CDR3 loop spans 15 amino acids. Trimming took 0 bases from V and 3 from J, leaving 9 bases between them. The CDR3 coding sequence is TGTGCCAGCAGCTTGGCTTATGCAGCTAATGAAAAACTGTTTTTT. Its protein product is CASSLAYAANEKLFF.

This clone was counted a few times. V is TRBV19 and J is TRBJ1-1; D is unresolved. Trimming pared 5 bases from V and 4 bases from J, leaving 11 bases between. The germline V gene encodes CDR1 LNHDA and CDR2 SQIVND (reference sequence). This CDR3 has 13 residues. This CDR3 is CASSVGVRTEAFF. The CDR3 DNA reads as TGTGCCAGTAGTGTAGGTGTCCGCACTGAAGCTTTCTTT. Looking up the rest from reference TRBV19 and TRBJ1-1 gives the full variable domain: DGGITQSPKYLFRKEGQNVTLSCEQNLNHDAMYWYRQDPGQGLRLIYYSQIVNDFQKGDIAEGYSVSREKKESFPLTVTSAQKNPTAFYLCASSVGVRTEAFFGQGTRLTVV.

This clone occurred a few times. CDR3 nucleotides: TGCGCCAGCAGCTTGGAGATCGAGAGTGAAGCTTTCTTT. As protein: CASSLEIESEAFF. This rearrangement joins TRBV5-1 to TRBJ1-1; D is unresolved. The CDR3 sequence is 13 residues long. V shed 0 bases and J shed 7 bases, with 10 bases lying between them. Germline assignment: CDR1 SGHRS and CDR2 YFSETQ.

The genes are TRBV7-2 and TRBJ2-1; 11 nucleotides align to TRBD2. This CDR3 contains 16 residues. Germline CDR1 is SGHTA and CDR2 is FQGNSA. The junction had 5 bases not matched to a gene; V was cut back by 4 bases and J by 3 bases. CDR3 loop: CASSSLGLAGYNEQFF. The CDR3 DNA reads TGTGCCAGCAGCTCCCTCGGACTAGCGGGCTACAATGAGCAGTTCTTC.

This chain uses TRBV2 with TRBJ2-1; D might be TRBD2 (5 bases). The CDR3 covers 15 residues. V lost 0 bases and J 3 bases, leaving 9 bases between the germline ends. Germline V CDR1 and CDR2: SNHLY, FYNNEI. The CDR3 reads CASSEASAFYNEQFF. CDR3 in DNA: TGTGCCAGCAGTGAAGCTAGCGCTTTCTACAATGAGCAGTTCTTC. Based on the CDR3 plus reference TRBV2 and TRBJ2-1, the full variable domain is EPEVTQTPSHQVTQMGQEVILRCVPISNHLYFYWYRQILGQKVEFLVSFYNNEISEKSEIFDDQFSVERPDGSNFTLKIRSTKLEDSAMYFCASSEASAFYNEQFFGPGTRLTVL.

This clone was seen more than once but under ten times. The chain uses TRBV28 and TRBJ1-5; 8 nucleotides match TRBD1. Germline assignment: CDR1 MDHEN and CDR2 SYDVKM. V shed 6 bases and J 2 bases; nucleotides not matched to a gene: 9. CDR3 length: 16 amino acids. CDR3 nucleotides: TGTGCCAGCAGGGGGGGCGAGACAGGGGGCAATCAGCCCCAGCATTTT. Its translation is CASRGGETGGNQPQHF.

The chain joins TRBV10-3 to TRBJ1-3; a possible D gene is TRBD1 (5 bases). Germline loops: CDR1 ENHRY, CDR2 SYGVKD. V lost 6 bases, J lost 0 bases, and 21 bases lay in between. The CDR3 totals 18 residues. CDR3 sequence: CAIRITVPGNLSGNTIYF. The CDR3 nucleotides are TGTGCCATCAGAATAACGGTTCCAGGGAACCTCTCTGGAAACACCATATATTTT.

This clone was counted between two and nine times. The genes are TRBV9 and TRBJ1-5; D remains ambiguous. The CDR3 has 15 residues. Germline loops: CDR1 SGDLS, CDR2 YYNGEE. V lost 0 bases and J lost 0, with 7 bases in between. CDR3 residues: CASSVGSHSNQPQHF. The CDR3, as DNA: TGTGCCAGCAGCGTAGGCAGTCATAGCAATCAGCCCCAGCATTTT.

V is TRBV28 and J is TRBJ2-2, with 8 bases identical to TRBD1. Germline assignment: CDR1 MDHEN and CDR2 SYDVKM. J was trimmed by 8 bases and V by 5 bases; bases with no gene match: 7. The CDR3 length is 14 residues. The CDR3 sequence: CASSQSGGPGELFF. In DNA form, the CDR3 reads TGTGCCAGCAGTCAATCAGGGGGCCCGGGGGAGCTGTTTTTT.

The CDR3: CASSADSRQETQYF. CDR3 coding DNA: TGTGCCAGCAGCGCGGACAGCCGACAAGAGACCCAGTACTTC. The V and J genes are TRBV9 and TRBJ2-5, with a tentative D call TRBD1 (6 bases). The ends were cut back, 3 bases at V and 2 bases at J, with 11 bases in the middle. The CDR3 runs 14 residues. CDR1 is SGDLS, CDR2 YYNGEE, per germline.

The gene calls are TRBV5-1 and TRBJ1-2, with TRBD1 matching over 8 bases. The CDR3 contains 14 residues. Germline values: CDR1 SGHRS, CDR2 YFSETQ. The V segment lost 4 bases and the J segment 4 bases; nucleotides outside the gene matches: 6. CDR3 region: CASSLQGDRYGYTF. The DNA of the CDR3 is TGCGCCAGCAGCCTACAGGGGGATCGCTATGGCTACACCTTC. Full variable domain (outside the CDR3, taken from reference TRBV5-1 and TRBJ1-2): KAGVTQTPRYLIKTRGQQVTLSCSPISGHRSVSWYQQTPGQGLQFLFEYFSETQRNKGNFPGRFSGRQFSNSRSEMNVSTLELGDSALYLCASSLQGDRYGYTFGSGTRLTVV.

The rearrangement joins TRBV6-5 to TRBJ2-7, with D possibly matching TRBD2 (6 bases). CDR1 and CDR2 from the germline V gene are MNHEY and SVGAGI. Trimming took 7 bases from V and 2 from J, leaving 15 bases between them. This CDR3 contains 14 residues. This CDR3 is CASTMGGATYEQYF. The CDR3 DNA follows: TGTGCCAGCACTATGGGGGGAGCCACCTACGAGCAGTACTTC.

The V gene is TRBV10-3, the J gene TRBJ2-1; D unresolved. The CDR3 loop spans 12 amino acids. Trimming took off 10 bases at V and 5 bases at J, with 12 bases between the two ends. CDR1 ENHRY and CDR2 SYGVKD come from the germline V gene. This chain's CDR3 is CATSLTDNEQFF. The DNA of the CDR3 is TGTGCCACCTCATTGACTGACAATGAGCAGTTCTTC.

The chain recombines TRBV5-1 with TRBJ1-2; 8 positions agree with TRBD1. The CDR3 length is 14 residues. Germline V gives CDR1 SGHRS, CDR2 YFSETQ. The trim removed 2 bases at V and 8 bases at J, leaving 8 bases unmatched. The CDR3: CASSLTPGQEGYTF. For the CDR3, the DNA is TGCGCCAGCAGCTTAACACCGGGACAGGAGGGCTACACCTTC.

Notes on this clone: Sequence at one end of the junction differs from germline and may be a read error. The rearrangement joins TRBV28 to TRBJ1-3, with D tentatively TRBD1 (6 bases). The germline V gene has CDR1 MDHEN and CDR2 SYDVKM. CDR3 length equals 15 residues. The CDR3 sequence: CASSFPTGSGNTIYF. CDR3 bases: TGTGCCAGTAGTTTCCCGACAGGATCTGGAAACACCATATATTTT.

The chain employs TRBV21-1 and TRBJ1-2. TRBV21-1 is marked as a pseudogene. The CDR3 loop spans 18 amino acids. The CDR3 DNA reads TGTGCCAGCAGCAAAAGGCCGTTTAGGGGGGGAGCTAACTATGGCTACACCTTC. This gives the protein CASSKRPFRGGANYGYTF.

The chain employs TRBV7-2 and TRBJ2-1; 7 positions match TRBD2. Germline values: CDR1 SGHTA, CDR2 FQGNSA. This CDR3 comprises 18 residues. With 2 bases clipped from V and 7 bases from J, the junction kept 17 bases outside the gene matches. The CDR3 sequence is CASSLLPTSLKRENEQFF. CDR3 nucleotide sequence: TGTGCCAGCAGCTTACTCCCGACTAGCCTGAAAAGGGAGAATGAGCAGTTCTTC.